These T cell receptor beta chains were read from a single sample in a study of blood T cell repertoires in COVID-19. Sequencing was performed with immunoSEQ multiplex PCR; in TCRdb, only in-frame clones are kept and a portion is missing. The sample shows 200,000 to 300,000 clones, about 88% of them seen only once. The material sequenced was peripheral blood. Receptor source: a woman between 55 and 75 years old with COVID-19, enrolled during active disease. Each CDR3 is given with its conserved first and last residue. Fields, in order: D gene, V gene, clone size, J gene, CDR3 protein, CDR3 DNA. A D gene is named only where the DNA matches it firmly. The listing skips clone size in some rows; elsewhere it reads once, few, many or a size class.

>TRBD2|TRBV9|few|TRBJ2-2
CASSVIAGGNTGELFF
TGTGCCAGCAGCGTGATAGCGGGAGGTAACACCGGGGAGCTGTTTTTT
>TRBD2|TRBV29-1|medium-sized|TRBJ2-7
CSVHGTSGRGEQYF
TGCAGCGTCCACGGGACTAGCGGGAGGGGCGAGCAGTACTTC
>.|TRBV7-9|few|TRBJ1-3
CASSLLWPTAGSGNTIYF
TGTGCCAGCAGCTTATTGTGGCCTACTGCGGGCTCTGGAAACACCATATATTTT
>.|TRBV11-2|.|TRBJ2-3
CASSFTENTQYF
TGTGCCAGCAGCTTTACAGAGAATACGCAGTATTTT
>.|TRBV25-1|.|TRBJ2-5
CASSLLETQYF
TGTGCCAGCAGCTTGTTGGAGACCCAGTACTTC
>.|TRBV7-2|.|TRBJ2-5
CASSPTAETQYF
TGTGCCAGCAGCCCCACAGCTGAGACCCAGTACTTC
>.|TRBV7-2|many|TRBJ2-3
CASSLGADTQYF
TGTGCCAGCAGCTTAGGCGCAGATACGCAGTATTTT
>TRBD1|TRBV9|.|TRBJ1-6
CASSVGTGHSPLHF
TGTGCCAGCAGCGTTGGGACAGGGCATTCACCCCTCCACTTT
>TRBD1|TRBV27|.|TRBJ2-2
CASSLWTGGTLGAGELFF
TGTGCCAGCAGTTTATGGACAGGGGGCACACTCGGGGCCGGGGAGCTGTTTTTT
>TRBD1|TRBV9|.|TRBJ2-2
CASSEGDRFTGELFF
TGTGCCAGCAGCGAGGGGGACAGATTCACCGGGGAGCTGTTTTTT
>TRBD2|TRBV11-3|.|TRBJ2-1
CASSLVAGGSSEQFF
TGTGCCAGCAGCTTAGTAGCGGGAGGATCTAGTGAGCAGTTCTTC
>.|TRBV5-6|.|TRBJ1-3
CASSLPGGNTIYF
TGTGCCAGCAGCCTACCGGGAGGAAACACCATATATTTT
>.|TRBV7-3|.|TRBJ1-5
CASSLITGQPQHF
TGTGCCAGCAGCCTCATTACGGGTCAGCCCCAGCATTTT
>.|TRBV18|.|TRBJ1-2
CASSPRQAINYGYTF
TGTGCCAGCTCACCACGACAGGCGATCAACTATGGCTACACCTTC
>.|TRBV5-1|.|TRBJ2-3
CASSLVSYTDTQYF
TGCGCCAGCAGCTTGGTAAGCTACACAGATACGCAGTATTTT
>TRBD1|TRBV28|.|TRBJ1-2
CASSGTVTYGYTF
TGTGCCAGCAGTGGGACAGTTACCTATGGCTACACCTTC
>.|TRBV27|.|TRBJ2-1
CASSPGQKPTYNEQFF
TGTGCCAGCAGTCCCGGACAGAAACCAACGTACAATGAGCAGTTCTTC
>TRBD1|TRBV10-1|.|TRBJ1-1
CASSDTGQVPTEAFF
TGCGCCAGCAGTGATACGGGACAGGTCCCCACTGAAGCTTTCTTT
>TRBD1|TRBV2|.|TRBJ2-7
CASKEQGAFVYEQYF
TGTGCCAGCAAAGAACAGGGGGCTTTCGTCTACGAGCAGTACTTC
>TRBD1|TRBV7-9|.|TRBJ2-5
CASSLGSGGETQYF
TGTGCCAGCAGCTTAGGGTCAGGGGGAGAGACCCAGTACTTC
>TRBD1|TRBV5-1|.|TRBJ2-7
CASSLQTGGSYEQYF
TGCGCCAGCAGCTTACAGACAGGGGGTTCCTACGAGCAGTACTTC
>.|TRBV2|.|TRBJ1-1
CASSVGQFEAFF
TGTGCCAGCAGTGTTGGACAGTTTGAAGCTTTCTTT
>.|TRBV29-1|.|TRBJ2-7
CSGRGAGYEQYF
TGCAGCGGACGGGGAGCTGGGTACGAGCAGTACTTC
>.|TRBV29-1|.|TRBJ1-3
CSVESGVGNTIYF
TGCAGCGTTGAGTCCGGGGTTGGAAACACCATATATTTT
>.|TRBV6-6|.|TRBJ2-1
CASSYIKSGSYNEQFF
TGTGCCAGCAGTTACATAAAGAGTGGCTCCTACAATGAGCAGTTCTTC
>.|TRBV27|.|TRBJ2-1
CASSFVLGRGSHNEQFF
TGTGCCAGCAGTTTCGTCCTTGGCAGGGGATCGCACAATGAGCAGTTCTTC
>TRBD1|TRBV5-1|.|TRBJ1-4
CASRQGPNEKLFF
TGCGCCAGCAGACAGGGGCCTAATGAAAAACTGTTTTTT
>TRBD2|TRBV3-1/TRBV3-2|.|TRBJ2-1
CASSHSSGRTYNEQFF
TGTGCCAGCAGCCACTCGAGCGGGAGAACCTACAATGAGCAGTTCTTC